The clone carrying this T cell receptor (beta chain) was counted only a few times. These data originate in a study of T-cell reconstitution after alpha-beta-depleted transplantation in children. The authors prepared the TCRbeta library with unique molecular identifiers. TCRdb re-analysed the PCR reads in MiXCR, keeping a single row per CDR3 protein. The table has 250,000 or so distinct CDR3 sequences, roughly a quarter seen once. The sample was PBMCs, mostly from graft donor cells, taken 360 days after TCRalphabeta/CD19-depleted stem cell transplant. The receptor's source is a female patient between 2 and 10 years old who had a stem cell transplant for congenital amegakaryocytic thrombocytopenia, so the T cells may come from the graft donor.

The CDR3 DNA sequence: TGTGCCAGCAGCTTAGGTATCACAGAGCAGTTCTTC. It is translated as CASSLGITEQFF. The chain has TRBV7-9 and TRBJ2-1; D gene unclear. V was cut by 1 base and J by 10 bases, with 8 bases left in between. Germline assignment: CDR1 SEHNR and CDR2 FQNEAQ (reference sequence). The CDR3 is 12 residues long. Looking up the rest from reference TRBV7-9 and TRBJ2-1 gives the full variable domain: DTGVSQNPRHKITKRGQNVTFRCDPISEHNRLYWYRQTLGQGPEFLTYFQNEAQLEKSRLLSDRFSAERPKGSFSTLEIQRTEQGDSAMYLCASSLGITEQFFGPGTRLTVL.